This TCR beta chain was sequenced in a study of cytomegalovirus exposure and HLA in healthy donors. V was cut by 0 bases and J by 9 bases, with 20 bases left in between. CDR1 and CDR2 (germline): MNHEY, SVGAGI. The CDR3 has 16 residues. PCR amplification relied on 60 Vbeta primers (plus 13 Jbeta primers). Sequenced by immunoSEQ multiplex PCR; TCRdb stores in-frame clones only, minus some. The sample contains about 120,000 clones, around 70% of which appear only once. This rearrangement joins TRBV6-5 to TRBJ1-1, with D possibly being TRBD1 (6 bases). The specimen sequenced was PBMCs. This clonotype was obtained from a woman under 30 in good health and CMV-seronegative. In nucleotides, the CDR3 is TGTGCCAGCAGTTACTCGGTCGCGGTGAGGGGGGGCCAAGCTTTCTTT. It specifies CASSYSVAVRGGQAFF.